Below, one T cell receptor beta chain is given with its context. The library was built for alpha chains, so this beta chain is an off-target read and its size means little. A distinct unique molecular identifier was carried by each TCR cDNA molecule. TCRdb re-called the 5' RACE reads through MiXCR, storing one row per CDR3 protein. The sample lists 4,000 to 5,000 distinct CDR3 sequences, about 16% occurring once. Regarding time point: sample taken at primary tumor resection. Whole RNA was taken from tumor, nontumor lung or frozen PBMC; it was then sequenced unsorted. The cohort: some 70 early-stage, untreated non-small cell lung cancer patients. The CDR3 consists of 14 residues. Per the germline V gene, CDR1 is MNHEY and CDR2 is SMNVEV (reference sequence). The ends lost 5 bases at V and 8 bases at J; junction bases unmatched: 6. The sample belongs to a study of spatial heterogeneity in lung cancer. Looking at the study overall: Compared with alpha-chain sequences, beta-chain sequences were consistently detected in greater numbers. The study observed each unique TCR and UMI combination more than ten times on average in raw reads.

The clonotype originates from a male donor with early-stage non-small cell lung cancer. The sequencing here drew on normal lung tissue next to the tumor, taken at surgery. The chain recombines TRBV27 with TRBJ2-1; 10 nucleotides line up with TRBD2. The CDR3 loop is CASSASGSTDEQFF. CDR3 coding DNA: TGTGCCAGCAGTGCTAGCGGGAGTACGGATGAGCAGTTCTTC.